This record looks at one T cell receptor beta chain sequence and its context. Its cognate antigen is unknown. The source of the sample is a study of CD8 T cells in ankylosing spondylitis. Study-wide points: A TCR beta motif of fewer than 10 highly homologous variants seemed to mark ankylosing spondylitis blood.

TCRdb analysed the 5' RACE reads with MiXCR anew, one entry per CDR3 protein. The sample has approximately 440,000 distinct CDR3 sequences; more than 15% are singletons. Sequencing input: blood, either unsorted or a sorted T cell fraction (not recorded which). The TCR comes from a male donor with ankylosing spondylitis.

The CDR3 nucleotides read TGTGCCAGCACGAAGGACAGCTCTGGAAACACCATATATTTT. Translation gives CASTKDSSGNTIYF. The chain uses TRBV9 and TRBJ1-3; tentatively, D is TRBD1 (6 bases). The germline V gene encodes CDR1 SGDLS and CDR2 YYNGEE. The germline V and J ends were trimmed by 6 bases and 0 bases, with 10 bases remaining between them. The CDR3 totals 14 residues.